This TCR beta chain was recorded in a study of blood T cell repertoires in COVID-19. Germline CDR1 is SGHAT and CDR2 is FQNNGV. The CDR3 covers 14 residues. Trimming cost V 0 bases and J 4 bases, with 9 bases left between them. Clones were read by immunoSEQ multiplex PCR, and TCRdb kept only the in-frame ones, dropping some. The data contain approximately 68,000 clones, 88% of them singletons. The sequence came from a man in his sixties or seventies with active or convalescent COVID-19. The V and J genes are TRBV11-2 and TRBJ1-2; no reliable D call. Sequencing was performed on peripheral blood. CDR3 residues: CASSLDNPGYGYTF. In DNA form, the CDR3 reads TGTGCCAGCAGCTTAGACAATCCGGGCTATGGCTACACCTTC.